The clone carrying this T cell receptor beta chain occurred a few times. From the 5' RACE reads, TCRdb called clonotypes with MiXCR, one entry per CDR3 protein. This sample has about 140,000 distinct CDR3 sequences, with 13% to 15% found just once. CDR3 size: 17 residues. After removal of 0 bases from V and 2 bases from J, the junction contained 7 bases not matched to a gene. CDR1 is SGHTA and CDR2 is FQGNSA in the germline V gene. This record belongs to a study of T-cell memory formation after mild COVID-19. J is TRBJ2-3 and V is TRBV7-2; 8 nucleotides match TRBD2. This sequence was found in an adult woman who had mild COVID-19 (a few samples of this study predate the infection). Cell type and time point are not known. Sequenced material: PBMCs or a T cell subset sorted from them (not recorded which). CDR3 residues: CASSLAPGLGYTDTQYF. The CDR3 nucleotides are TGTGCCAGCAGCTTAGCACCGGGACTAGGGTACACAGATACGCAGTATTTT.